One T cell receptor beta chain is described in this entry. The antigen is not known. V lost 8 bases and J 1 base, leaving 11 bases between the germline ends. The CDR3 is made up of 13 amino acids. The germline V gene encodes CDR1 ENHRY and CDR2 SYGVKD. This record comes from a study of T cell responses to AZD1222 COVID-19 vaccine. The wider study: Second-dose groups at about 4 or about 12 weeks were pooled. Study-level points and caveats: Repertoires were sampled only after the peak T cell response. Baseline serostatus was positive in only a handful of AZD1222 recipients. Donors, mostly white British, included more females; clonal diversity was possibly underestimated.

Here immunoSEQ multiplex PCR was the method, and the copy in TCRdb shows in-frame clones only, minus some. The data contain tens of thousands of clones, 70% to 80% of them singletons. V gene TRBV10-3 combines with J gene TRBJ1-1, with D perhaps TRBD1 (5 bases). The sample here was peripheral blood, taken on day 0 of AZD1222 vaccination. The TCR sequence derives from an adult in good health. In DNA, the CDR3 is TGTGCCATCGGTGGGGCGAAGAACACTGAAGCTTTCTTT. Residues: CAIGGAKNTEAFF.